This T cell receptor beta chain was retrieved from a study of blood T cell repertoires in COVID-19. Study in general: Acute and convalescent COVID-19 samples came from the United States, Italy and Spain. From T cells, B-cell-depleted T cells, or PBMCs came the material, which was cDNA or gDNA.

Seattle-derived patients entered the study during active infection and were followed longitudinally. TCRdb keeps only in-frame clones here, not all; method: immunoSEQ multiplex PCR. The sample holds about 400,000 clones, approximately 86% seen once. This CDR3 comprises 12 residues. Trimming left V 7 bases short and J 0 bases short, with 4 bases between. The sequenced sample consisted of peripheral blood. The sequence derives from a woman aged 60-75 years with COVID-19, enrolled during active disease. The J gene is TRBJ1-3, the V gene TRBV12-3 or TRBV12-4; D remains ambiguous. CDR3 loop: CASTHSGNTIYF. The DNA for the CDR3 is TGTGCCAGCACCCACTCTGGAAACACCATATATTTT.